These T cell receptor beta chains were read from a single sample in a study of blood T cell repertoires in COVID-19. Data came from immunoSEQ multiplex PCR; TCRdb stores just in-frame clones and leaves some out. The sample holds about 260,000 clones, just under 90% seen once. The sample consisted of PBMCs or T cells enriched from blood (not recorded which). Source of these receptors: a woman under 40 with acute COVID-19. CDR3s include the opening cysteine and the closing phenylalanine or tryptophan. The D gene is left open where the match is weak. The size entry is marked missing in some rows and otherwise reads once, few, many or a size class.

CDR3nt: TGTGCCAGTAGTGTTTGGGGCTCGAACACTGAAGCTTTCTTT
CDR3aa: CASSVWGSNTEAFF
abundance: -
d_gene: -
v_gene: TRBV19
j_gene: TRBJ1-1

CDR3nt: TGTGCCACGCACCATAGCGGGAGAGCCGGTGAGCAGTTCTTC
CDR3aa: CATHHSGRAGEQFF
abundance: -
d_gene: TRBD2
v_gene: TRBV5-4
j_gene: TRBJ2-1

CDR3nt: TGTGCCAGCAGCTTACTGGGCAAACATGAGCAGTTCTTC
CDR3aa: CASSLLGKHEQFF
abundance: -
d_gene: -
v_gene: TRBV7-2
j_gene: TRBJ2-1

CDR3nt: TGTGCCAGCAGTGGACCGGGACAGACCTACGAGCAGTACTTC
CDR3aa: CASSGPGQTYEQYF
abundance: -
d_gene: TRBD1
v_gene: TRBV28
j_gene: TRBJ2-7

CDR3nt: TGCAGCGCCGTGGGGGCTATGAACACTGAAGCTTTCTTT
CDR3aa: CSAVGAMNTEAFF
abundance: -
d_gene: -
v_gene: TRBV29-1
j_gene: TRBJ1-1

CDR3nt: TGTGCCAGCTTCGGGACAGGGATTAACTATGGCTACACCTTC
CDR3aa: CASFGTGINYGYTF
abundance: -
d_gene: TRBD1
v_gene: TRBV5-4
j_gene: TRBJ1-2

CDR3nt: TGCAGCGTGGGACAGGGAAGTTTGAACACTGAAGCTTTCTTT
CDR3aa: CSVGQGSLNTEAFF
abundance: -
d_gene: TRBD1
v_gene: TRBV29-1
j_gene: TRBJ1-1

CDR3nt: TGTGCCAGCAGCTTCAAGGGGGCGCCGGGCGAGCAGTACTTC
CDR3aa: CASSFKGAPGEQYF
abundance: few
d_gene: TRBD1
v_gene: TRBV5-4
j_gene: TRBJ2-7

CDR3nt: TGTGCCAGCAGTTTAGCCGGGGAGAATGAGCAGTTCTTC
CDR3aa: CASSLAGENEQFF
abundance: -
d_gene: -
v_gene: TRBV27
j_gene: TRBJ2-1

CDR3nt: TGTGCCAGCAGTCTAACCTTTATGGGACTAGCGGACACAGATACGCAGTATTTT
CDR3aa: CASSLTFMGLADTDTQYF
abundance: -
d_gene: TRBD2
v_gene: TRBV5-5
j_gene: TRBJ2-3

CDR3nt: TGTGCCACCAGCGGGAAGGGACAGCAGACTAGCGGGCCTGGCACAGATACGCAGTATTTT
CDR3aa: CATSGKGQQTSGPGTDTQYF
abundance: -
d_gene: TRBD2
v_gene: TRBV28
j_gene: TRBJ2-3

CDR3nt: TGTGCCAGCAGCGATCTGGGGGGCTCTGGGGCCAACGTCCTGACTTTC
CDR3aa: CASSDLGGSGANVLTF
abundance: -
d_gene: -
v_gene: TRBV11-2
j_gene: TRBJ2-6

CDR3nt: TGCAGTGCTAGTAGCGGACAGGGGAGGGATTCACCCCTCCACTTT
CDR3aa: CSASSGQGRDSPLHF
abundance: -
d_gene: TRBD1
v_gene: TRBV20-1
j_gene: TRBJ1-6

CDR3nt: TGTGCCAGCAGTTTCGGACAGATGAACACTGAAGCTTTCTTT
CDR3aa: CASSFGQMNTEAFF
abundance: few
d_gene: -
v_gene: TRBV6-5
j_gene: TRBJ1-1

CDR3nt: TGTGCCAGCAGCTTAGAGCTAGGACAGGGACGGAACACCATATATTTT
CDR3aa: CASSLELGQGRNTIYF
abundance: -
d_gene: TRBD1
v_gene: TRBV7-9
j_gene: TRBJ1-3

CDR3nt: TGTGCCAGCAGCGCCGGACTAGCGGGGGGAAACACAGATACGCAGTATTTT
CDR3aa: CASSAGLAGGNTDTQYF
abundance: -
d_gene: TRBD2
v_gene: TRBV11-2
j_gene: TRBJ2-3

CDR3nt: TGTGCCAGCAGCCCTAACGACAGGTTCCAATACAATGAGCAGTTCTTC
CDR3aa: CASSPNDRFQYNEQFF
abundance: -
d_gene: -
v_gene: TRBV28
j_gene: TRBJ2-1

CDR3nt: TGTGCCACCACCCCCCGCAGTTACAATGAGCAGTTCTTC
CDR3aa: CATTPRSYNEQFF
abundance: -
d_gene: -
v_gene: TRBV12-3/TRBV12-4
j_gene: TRBJ2-1

CDR3nt: TGTGCCAGCAGGGACCAGGGCAGGACTAGCGGGAGCCCTGCCCCGCGGTTCTTC
CDR3aa: CASRDQGRTSGSPAPRFF
abundance: -
d_gene: TRBD2
v_gene: TRBV6-4
j_gene: TRBJ2-1

CDR3nt: TGTGCCAGCAGCCCCTCGACTAGCGGGACTCCCCCCTACGAGCAGTACTTC
CDR3aa: CASSPSTSGTPPYEQYF
abundance: -
d_gene: TRBD2
v_gene: TRBV9
j_gene: TRBJ2-7

CDR3nt: TGTGCCATCAGTGCGTCCGACTTGACCGGGGAGCTGTTTTTT
CDR3aa: CAISASDLTGELFF
abundance: -
d_gene: -
v_gene: TRBV10-3
j_gene: TRBJ2-2

CDR3nt: TGTGCCAGTAGCTTACAAATCGGTGGGCCTAGCGGGAGTAAGGAGCAGTACTTC
CDR3aa: CASSLQIGGPSGSKEQYF
abundance: -
d_gene: TRBD2
v_gene: TRBV13
j_gene: TRBJ2-7

CDR3nt: TGTGCCAGCAGCCTGCCGGGCACTGAAGCTTTCTTT
CDR3aa: CASSLPGTEAFF
abundance: -
d_gene: -
v_gene: TRBV7-9
j_gene: TRBJ1-1

CDR3nt: TGTGCCATCAGTGGACTAGCGGGCGGCACAGATACGCAGTATTTT
CDR3aa: CAISGLAGGTDTQYF
abundance: -
d_gene: TRBD2
v_gene: TRBV10-3
j_gene: TRBJ2-3

CDR3nt: TGTGCCAGCAGCCATCTAGCGGCGGCCTACGAGCAGTACTTC
CDR3aa: CASSHLAAAYEQYF
abundance: -
d_gene: TRBD2
v_gene: TRBV7-8
j_gene: TRBJ2-7

CDR3nt: TGTGCCAGCAGCCCCTCCGGGGGGGAGACCCAGTACTTC
CDR3aa: CASSPSGGETQYF
abundance: -
d_gene: TRBD2
v_gene: TRBV7-3
j_gene: TRBJ2-5

CDR3nt: TGTGCCAGTACCGCCGGGACAGCTAACTATGGCTACACCTTC
CDR3aa: CASTAGTANYGYTF
abundance: once
d_gene: TRBD1
v_gene: TRBV19
j_gene: TRBJ1-2

CDR3nt: TGCGCCAGCAGCCTGGAACAGACCACAGATACGCAGTATTTT
CDR3aa: CASSLEQTTDTQYF
abundance: -
d_gene: -
v_gene: TRBV5-1
j_gene: TRBJ2-3

CDR3nt: TGCGCCAGCAGCGGCGGGACAGAAGGCACTGAAGCTTTCTTT
CDR3aa: CASSGGTEGTEAFF
abundance: -
d_gene: TRBD1
v_gene: TRBV5-1
j_gene: TRBJ1-1

CDR3nt: TGTGCCAGCAGCTTTGGACTAGCGGGAGAGGGGTCCTACAATGAGCAGTTCTTC
CDR3aa: CASSFGLAGEGSYNEQFF
abundance: -
d_gene: TRBD2
v_gene: TRBV13
j_gene: TRBJ2-1

CDR3nt: TGTGCCAGCAGCCCTTTGGGGCTAGCGGGAGGGACCGGGGAGCTGTTTTTT
CDR3aa: CASSPLGLAGGTGELFF
abundance: -
d_gene: TRBD2
v_gene: TRBV7-9
j_gene: TRBJ2-2

CDR3nt: TGTGCCAGCAGTTTCACTGGAGCCTACGAGCAGTACTTC
CDR3aa: CASSFTGAYEQYF
abundance: -
d_gene: -
v_gene: TRBV27
j_gene: TRBJ2-7

CDR3nt: TGCGCCAGCAGCCAAGTACCAGACTCCTACGAGCAGTACTTC
CDR3aa: CASSQVPDSYEQYF
abundance: -
d_gene: -
v_gene: TRBV4-1
j_gene: TRBJ2-7

CDR3nt: TGTGCCAGCAACTCGGGGCCTAGCGGGAGAAACGGGGAGCTGTTTTTT
CDR3aa: CASNSGPSGRNGELFF
abundance: -
d_gene: TRBD2
v_gene: TRBV5-5
j_gene: TRBJ2-2

CDR3nt: TGTGCCAGCAGCTTGGAGGGAAGGTCTGAAAAACTGTTTTTT
CDR3aa: CASSLEGRSEKLFF
abundance: -
d_gene: -
v_gene: TRBV3-1/TRBV3-2
j_gene: TRBJ1-4

CDR3nt: TGTGCCAGCAGCGTAACAGGGGGCGAAACAGATACGCAGTATTTT
CDR3aa: CASSVTGGETDTQYF
abundance: -
d_gene: TRBD1
v_gene: TRBV9
j_gene: TRBJ2-3

CDR3nt: TGTGCCAGCAGCGGCCTGGGGCCAGAGACCCAGTACTTC
CDR3aa: CASSGLGPETQYF
abundance: -
d_gene: -
v_gene: TRBV5-5
j_gene: TRBJ2-5

CDR3nt: TGTGCCAGCAGCTTGACAGGGAGCTCCTACAATGAGCAGTTCTTC
CDR3aa: CASSLTGSSYNEQFF
abundance: -
d_gene: TRBD1
v_gene: TRBV7-7
j_gene: TRBJ2-1

CDR3nt: TGTGCCAGCAGCGGACAGGGGAGCGGAAACACTGAAGCTTTCTTT
CDR3aa: CASSGQGSGNTEAFF
abundance: -
d_gene: TRBD1
v_gene: TRBV7-9
j_gene: TRBJ1-1

CDR3nt: TGTGCCTGGGGGTTTGGGAGGGAGCAGTACTTC
CDR3aa: CAWGFGREQYF
abundance: -
d_gene: -
v_gene: TRBV30
j_gene: TRBJ2-7

CDR3nt: TGTGCCAGCAGTCAGGAACTAGGCTATGGCTACACCTTC
CDR3aa: CASSQELGYGYTF
abundance: -
d_gene: -
v_gene: TRBV6-2/TRBV6-3
j_gene: TRBJ1-2

CDR3nt: TGTGCCAGCAGCTGGCCCACGGACAGGGTACACGAGCAGTACTTC
CDR3aa: CASSWPTDRVHEQYF
abundance: -
d_gene: TRBD1
v_gene: TRBV7-8
j_gene: TRBJ2-7

CDR3nt: TGCGCCAGCAGTGAGAATGTCGGTTTCACTGAAGCTTTCTTT
CDR3aa: CASSENVGFTEAFF
abundance: -
d_gene: -
v_gene: TRBV10-1
j_gene: TRBJ1-1

CDR3nt: TGCAGTGCTAGTACAGGGGGCGCTGGCTATGGCTACACCTTC
CDR3aa: CSASTGGAGYGYTF
abundance: -
d_gene: TRBD1
v_gene: TRBV20-1
j_gene: TRBJ1-2

CDR3nt: TGTGCCAGCAGTTTTGGACTTCCGAAGCAAGATACGCAGTATTTT
CDR3aa: CASSFGLPKQDTQYF
abundance: few
d_gene: -
v_gene: TRBV28
j_gene: TRBJ2-3

CDR3nt: TGTGCCACCACCAGGGCTGGACTAGAGCCTTATTCGTCCTACAATGAGCAGTTCTTC
CDR3aa: CATTRAGLEPYSSYNEQFF
abundance: once
d_gene: TRBD2
v_gene: TRBV28
j_gene: TRBJ2-1

CDR3nt: TGTGCCAGCAGCTTACCGGGGGGTGAAGCTTTCTTT
CDR3aa: CASSLPGGEAFF
abundance: -
d_gene: -
v_gene: TRBV7-6
j_gene: TRBJ1-1

CDR3nt: TGTGCCAGCAGCCGGGGGGGACTAGCGGGAGTCGATGAGCAGTTCTTC
CDR3aa: CASSRGGLAGVDEQFF
abundance: -
d_gene: TRBD2
v_gene: TRBV28
j_gene: TRBJ2-1

CDR3nt: TGTGCCAGCAGCCCCACGACTAGCGGGGGATACGAGCAGTACTTC
CDR3aa: CASSPTTSGGYEQYF
abundance: -
d_gene: TRBD2
v_gene: TRBV4-2
j_gene: TRBJ2-7

CDR3nt: TGTGCCAGCAGCTTAGATGGGACTAGCGGGAGGAAGTTCTTC
CDR3aa: CASSLDGTSGRKFF
abundance: -
d_gene: TRBD2
v_gene: TRBV11-2
j_gene: TRBJ2-1

CDR3nt: TGTGCCACCAGCAGAGATAACCCGAGGGTAGGCAATGAGCAGTTCTTC
CDR3aa: CATSRDNPRVGNEQFF
abundance: -
d_gene: -
v_gene: TRBV15
j_gene: TRBJ2-1

CDR3nt: TGTGCCAGCAGCATCGGGACAGGCGAGACCGGGGAGCTGTTTTTT
CDR3aa: CASSIGTGETGELFF
abundance: -
d_gene: TRBD1
v_gene: TRBV11-3
j_gene: TRBJ2-2

CDR3nt: TGTGCCACCAGCAGAGATGCCGGGGAGGGTGAGACCCAGTACTTC
CDR3aa: CATSRDAGEGETQYF
abundance: -
d_gene: TRBD2
v_gene: TRBV15
j_gene: TRBJ2-5

CDR3nt: TGTGCCAGCAGTTTAAACAGGGGCAATCAGCCCCAGCATTTT
CDR3aa: CASSLNRGNQPQHF
abundance: -
d_gene: -
v_gene: TRBV27
j_gene: TRBJ1-5

CDR3nt: TGTGCCAGTAGTGGGACTAGCGGGACCACCGGGGAGCTGTTTTTT
CDR3aa: CASSGTSGTTGELFF
abundance: -
d_gene: TRBD2
v_gene: TRBV19
j_gene: TRBJ2-2